This T cell receptor beta chain is from a study of T-cell memory formation after mild COVID-19. From germline, CDR1 is DFQATT and CDR2 SNEGSKA (reference sequence). The CDR3 runs 11 residues. The V gene lost 2 bases and the J gene lost 10 bases, with 9 bases spanning the gap. TCRdb ran MiXCR on the 5' RACE reads and lists one entry per CDR3 protein. The table shows just over 400,000 distinct CDR3 sequences, with about 25% occurring only once. The TCR sequence derives from an adult woman who had mild COVID-19 (a few samples of this study predate the infection). Cell type and time point are not known. The sample taken for sequencing was PBMCs or a T cell subset sorted from them (not recorded which). The chain is built from TRBV20-1 and TRBJ2-1; D is ambiguous. CDR3 amino acids: CSARRVTEQFF. CDR3 DNA: TGCAGTGCTAGAAGGGTTACGGAGCAGTTCTTC.